What follows describes a single TCR beta chain. Its antigen is currently unknown. These data belong to a study of T cell responses to AZD1222 COVID-19 vaccine. Study background: The study pooled second doses at about 4 or about 12 weeks.

Data came from immunoSEQ multiplex PCR; TCRdb stores just in-frame clones and leaves some out. The sample has roughly 130,000 clones, around 87% seen once; the top ten hold around 1.6%. Study-wide results and limits: White British people made up most donors, females outnumbered males, and clonal diversity was possibly underestimated. Increased Spike-specific TCR breadth and depth were observed after two AZD1222 doses. Variant regions that are unmutated are reportedly the target of nearly half of spike-specific TCRs.

Trimming removed 4 bases at V and 7 bases at J, with 7 bases between. CDR1 KGHDR and CDR2 SFDVKD come from the germline V gene. CDR3 length: 11 amino acids. The chain uses TRBV24-1 and TRBJ2-7; no definite D call. The TCR comes from an adult in good health. Here the sequenced sample was peripheral blood, taken on day 0 of AZD1222 vaccination. The CDR3 DNA sequence: TGTGCCACCAGTGAAGGGCTGGAGCAGTACTTC. This encodes CATSEGLEQYF.